This T cell receptor (beta chain) was documented in a study of T cell responses to AZD1222 COVID-19 vaccine. Using immunoSEQ multiplex PCR, the repertoire was profiled, and TCRdb retains in-frame clones only, with some absent. Of about 100,000 clones listed, around nine tenths are singletons. The CDR3 is 14 residues long. The ends were cut back, 3 bases at V and 8 bases at J, with 14 bases in the middle. CDR1 is SGHVS, CDR2 FNYEAQ, per germline. Specimen: peripheral blood, collected on day 0 of AZD1222 vaccination. This chain connects TRBV7-6 to TRBJ2-1; no firm D call. This clonotype originated in an adult in good health. The CDR3 bases are TGTGCCAGCAGCTTCCAGGTAACAGCACATGAGCAGTTCTTC. Protein sequence: CASSFQVTAHEQFF. The full variable domain, rest sourced from reference TRBV7-6 and TRBJ2-1, is GAGVSQSPRYKVTKRGQDVALRCDPISGHVSLYWYRQALGQGPEFLTYFNYEAQQDKSGLPNDRFSAERPEGSISTLTIQRTEQRDSAMYRCASSFQVTAHEQFFGPGTRLTVL.